The clone carrying this T cell receptor beta chain was found a few times. Its antigen is still unknown. CD45RO negativity and positive selection for CCR7 defined naive CD8 cells, a population that excluded terminally differentiated effector memory CD45RA+ cells. This entry is derived from a study of shared clonotypes between healthy human individuals. Study-wide findings and caveats: Exclusively blood specimens were collected; tissue repertoires likely differ. Represented diversity (both genetic and exposure-history) was limited by the small number of donors.

The CDR3 contains 13 residues. With 0 bases removed from V and 6 bases from J, the gap between germline ends came to 9 bases. Per germline, CDR1 SGDLS and CDR2 YYNGEE. Only in-frame clones appear in the TCRdb table, and some are missing; sequencing was by immunoSEQ multiplex PCR. The data hold approximately 1.9 million clones, with about 94% observed a single time. The source of this sequence is a man aged 18 to 30 in good health. Some clones in this sample may be carry-over from other donors' samples. Sequenced: naive CD8+ T cells from PBMCs. The V and J genes are TRBV9 and TRBJ1-1; TRBD1 is a possible D gene (6 bases). This chain's CDR3 is CASSVEGDAEAFF. The DNA of the CDR3 is TGTGCCAGCAGCGTAGAGGGGGACGCTGAAGCTTTCTTT.